Below are 10 T cell receptor beta chains sequenced from a single sample in a study of T cells in Graves' hyperthyroidism and ophthalmopathy. Authors of the study amplified TCR beta CDR3 regions from RNA transcripts. HTBI primers were the set used in a first-round RT-PCR of the TCR CDR3. Using its own MiXCR run on the multiplex PCR reads, TCRdb lists one record per CDR3 protein. Here the sample spans around 260,000 distinct CDR3 sequences, 25% to 30% being singletons. The specimen was blood. The receptor source for this set is a man aged 40-55 years with Graves' hyperthyroidism that later progressed to Graves' ophthalmopathy.

The sample holds many counts of this clonotype. V is TRBV6-5 and J is TRBJ1-2, with unresolved D. Germline assignment: CDR1 MNHEY and CDR2 SVGAGI. With 10 bases removed from V and 4 bases from J, the gap between germline ends came to 16 bases. The CDR3 totals 13 residues. CDR3 coding DNA: TGTGCCACCGTACTCCGGAGAGGCTATGGCTACACCTTC. It translates to CATVLRRGYGYTF.

This clonotype was detected many times. This chain joins TRBV29-1 and TRBJ2-7, with 11 bases fitting TRBD1. Germline V gene sequence: CDR1 SQVTM, CDR2 ANQGSEA. CDR3 length: 14 amino acids. The ends lost 5 bases at V and 5 bases at J; junction bases unmatched: 8. In DNA, the CDR3 is TGCAGCGTTACCCGGGACAGGGGGGCCCACGAGCAGTACTTC. The encoded protein is CSVTRDRGAHEQYF.

This clonotype came up many times. This chain links TRBV6-1 with TRBJ1-5, with a tentative D call TRBD1 (5 bases). The CDR3 consists of 13 residues. V shed 6 bases and J shed 3 bases, with 9 bases lying between them. Germline CDR1 reads MNHNS; CDR2 reads SASEGT. The CDR3 bases are TGTGCCAGCAGAGACAGTGTCAATCAGCCCCAGCATTTT. Its protein is CASRDSVNQPQHF.

This clonotype appeared many times. The rearrangement links TRBV5-1 to TRBJ1-1; D gene ambiguous. V was clipped by 0 bases and J by 2 bases, with 8 bases between them. This CDR3 contains 14 residues. Germline CDR1 reads SGHRS; CDR2 reads YFSETQ. CDR3 sequence: CASSLGFFNTEAFF. For the CDR3, the DNA is TGCGCCAGCAGCTTGGGATTCTTTAACACTGAAGCTTTCTTT.

This clonotype came up many times. This sequence joins TRBV4-1 and TRBJ2-2; D gene unclear. V was clipped by 1 base and J by 2 bases, with 5 bases between them. The CDR3 totals 14 residues. Germline V gene data show CDR1 as MGHRA and CDR2 as YSYEKL. In DNA, the CDR3 is TGCGCCAGCAGCCAAGTCTTCAACACCGGGGAGCTGTTTTTT. Its protein product is CASSQVFNTGELFF.

Ten or more counts support this clonotype. This chain connects TRBV12-3 or TRBV12-4 to TRBJ1-5, with TRBD1 matching over 10 bases. The CDR3 length is 15 residues. The V gene end was trimmed by 2 bases and the J gene end by 5 bases; junction bases not matched to a gene: 3. The CDR3 loop is CASSLFGTGDQPQHF. The CDR3 DNA reads as TGTGCCAGCAGTTTATTCGGGACAGGGGATCAGCCCCAGCATTTT.

This clonotype was counted at least ten times. The chain joins TRBV12-3 or TRBV12-4 to TRBJ2-7, with a tentative D call TRBD2 (5 bases). Trimming cost V 6 bases and J 5 bases, with 14 bases left between them. This CDR3 is 13 amino acids long. CDR3 DNA: TGTGCCAGCAGCCGACCCACTAGTGACGAGCAGTACTTC. It yields the protein CASSRPTSDEQYF.

This clonotype was detected ten times or more. The chain employs TRBV7-8 and TRBJ2-7; the match to TRBD1 covers 9 bases. CDR3 size: 16 residues. Germline CDR1 reads SGHVS; CDR2 reads FQNEAQ. Trimming took 5 bases from V and 3 from J; bases not matched to a gene: 11. The CDR3 DNA reads as TGTGCCAGCAGCCCCACGATAGGGACAGGGAGCTACGAGCAGTACTTC. Translating it yields CASSPTIGTGSYEQYF.

V and J are TRBV20-1 and TRBJ2-7; weak D call: TRBD2 (6 bases). V was trimmed by 5 bases and J by 4 bases, leaving 15 bases between them. The germline CDR1 and CDR2 sequences are DFQATT and SNEGSKA (reference sequence). This CDR3 contains 13 residues. In DNA form, the CDR3 reads TGCAGTGCTCATACCTGGGACTGGTACGAGCAGTACTTC. It is translated as CSAHTWDWYEQYF.

This clonotype was counted ten times or more. The gene calls are TRBV12-3 or TRBV12-4 and TRBJ2-7; 7 positions match TRBD2. The CDR3 covers 13 residues. V was clipped by 3 bases and J by 6 bases; unmatched bases: 5. The CDR3 sequence is CASSFGGSSEQYF. The CDR3, as DNA: TGTGCCAGCAGTTTTGGCGGGAGTAGCGAGCAGTACTTC.